One and the same sample provided the 31 T cell receptor beta chains below, sequenced in a study of blood T cell repertoires in COVID-19 (dated by TCRdb to between 2020 and 2021). Library preparation employed the immunoSEQ multiplex PCR assay. As stored in TCRdb, this immuneACCESS dataset retains in-frame rearrangements with V and J assigned. A fraction of the clones does not appear; measured against another copy, unresolved V genes explain less than half of the discrepancy, and the remainder lacks a known reason. A total of about 480,000 clones appear in this sample, roughly nine tenths of them only once. The ten largest make up roughly 0.84% of the sample. The sample comprised peripheral blood. These receptors all come from a man aged 18 to 30 with COVID-19, enrolled during active disease.

V usage is TRBV19 and J usage is TRBJ2-5; 8 nucleotides match TRBD2. The V gene end was trimmed by 5 bases and the J gene end by 1 base; junction bases not matched to a gene: 6. The CDR3 sequence is 15 residues long. Germline V gives CDR1 LNHDA, CDR2 SQIVND (reference sequence). CDR3 region: CASSPGTRGQETQYF. The CDR3 DNA follows: TGTGCCAGTAGTCCCGGGACTAGGGGCCAAGAGACCCAGTACTTC.

This clone was observed once. The chain employs TRBV5-5 and TRBJ2-7, with 7 bases aligning to TRBD1. The CDR3 extends over 14 amino acids. V dropped 0 bases and J dropped 1; count of bases not matched to a gene: 1. Per the germline V gene, CDR1 is SGHKS and CDR2 is YYEKEE (reference sequence). The CDR3 loop is CASSLEGQSYEQYF. CDR3 in DNA: TGTGCCAGCAGCTTGGAGGGACAGTCCTACGAGCAGTACTTC.

The V and J genes are TRBV7-9 and TRBJ2-7, with 7 bases matching TRBD1. Germline values: CDR1 SEHNR, CDR2 FQNEAQ (reference sequence). The CDR3 spans 14 residues. After removal of 5 bases from V and 2 bases from J, the junction contained 6 bases not matched to a gene. CDR3 coding DNA: TGTGCCAGCAGCGCTCAACAGGGGACCTACGAGCAGTACTTC. As protein: CASSAQQGTYEQYF.

This chain uses TRBV5-1 with TRBJ2-5; 12 bases map to TRBD2. V lost 0 bases, J lost 0 bases, and 3 bases stayed unmatched. The CDR3 length is 17 residues. Germline-derived CDR1 and CDR2 are SGHRS and YFSETQ. The CDR3 coding sequence is TGCGCCAGCAGCTTGGGACTAGCGGGGGACTACCAAGAGACCCAGTACTTC. Amino acids: CASSLGLAGDYQETQYF.

This clone was seen a handful of times. The chain carries TRBV7-8 and TRBJ1-1, with 9 bases that match TRBD1. Germline V gene lookup returns CDR1 SGHVS and CDR2 FQNEAQ. The V gene end was trimmed by 5 bases and the J gene end by 3 bases; junction bases not matched to a gene: 10. The CDR3 runs 16 residues. The CDR3 sequence is CASSRTGAGLYTEAFF. The CDR3 coding sequence is TGTGCCAGCAGCCGGACAGGGGCCGGTTTGTACACTGAAGCTTTCTTT. Full variable domain (missing parts from reference TRBV7-8 and TRBJ1-1): GAGVSQSPRYKVAKRGQDVALRCDPISGHVSLFWYQQALGQGPEFLTYFQNEAQLDKSGLPSDRFFAERPEGSVSTLKIQRTQQEDSAVYLCASSRTGAGLYTEAFFGQGTRLTVV.

The chain combines TRBV27 with TRBJ2-7; a weak D match, TRBD2 (5 bases). Germline V gives CDR1 MNHEY, CDR2 SMNVEV (reference sequence). The CDR3 extends over 14 amino acids. Deletions cut 2 bases from V and 3 bases from J, with 11 bases between. For the CDR3, the DNA is TGTGCCAGCAGTTTAAGGGAGTCTGTCTACGAGCAGTACTTC. Its protein product is CASSLRESVYEQYF.

The chain couples TRBV11-2 to TRBJ2-7, with a tentative D call TRBD1 (5 bases). The CDR3 extends over 14 amino acids. V was trimmed by 5 bases and J by 4 bases, leaving 15 bases between them. Germline-derived CDR1 and CDR2 are SGHAT and FQNNGV. CDR3 region: CASSPTQGKYEQYF. The DNA of the CDR3 is TGTGCCAGCAGCCCCACCCAGGGAAAGTACGAGCAGTACTTC.

The chain is built from TRBV7-6 and TRBJ2-2; no firm D call. The CDR3 is 16 residues long. Germline V gives CDR1 SGHVS, CDR2 FNYEAQ. V was shortened by 4 bases and J by 0 bases, with 12 bases between the two germline ends. CDR3 residues: CASSSVYSTNTGELFF. In DNA form, the CDR3 reads TGTGCCAGCAGCTCTGTGTACAGTACGAACACCGGGGAGCTGTTTTTT. Full variable domain (outside the CDR3, taken from reference TRBV7-6 and TRBJ2-2): GAGVSQSPRYKVTKRGQDVALRCDPISGHVSLYWYRQALGQGPEFLTYFNYEAQQDKSGLPNDRFSAERPEGSISTLTIQRTEQRDSAMYRCASSSVYSTNTGELFFGEGSRLTVL.

The chain is built from TRBV6-5 and TRBJ2-7; 7 bases are shared with TRBD2. Germline V CDR1 and CDR2: MNHEY, SVGAGI. Germline trimming cut 6 bases from V and 5 bases from J; bases unmatched to any gene: 13. The CDR3 is 15 amino acids. The CDR3 spells CASSSPRTSPHEQYF. The DNA for the CDR3 is TGTGCCAGCAGCTCTCCCCGGACTAGTCCCCACGAGCAGTACTTC.

This chain links TRBV4-1 with TRBJ2-1, with 7 positions matching TRBD2. V lost 2 bases to trimming and J lost 9 bases; unmatched junction nucleotides: 7. This CDR3 has 14 residues. Germline assignment: CDR1 MGHRA and CDR2 YSYEKL. CDR3 nucleotide sequence: TGCGCCAGCAGCCAAAAACTAGCGAGTACTGAGCAGTTCTTC. It is translated as CASSQKLASTEQFF.

In its sample, this clone was seen once. The V call is TRBV5-6, the J call TRBJ1-2; the D is unclear. Trimming pared 1 base from V and 8 bases from J, leaving 12 bases between. Germline V lookup: CDR1 SGHDT, CDR2 YYEEEE. CDR3 size: 13 residues. The CDR3 reads CASSLTPPRGYTF. The CDR3 DNA follows: TGTGCCAGCAGCTTGACTCCACCGAGAGGCTACACCTTC.

The chain couples TRBV7-6 to TRBJ2-5; D perhaps matches TRBD2 (5 bases). The CDR3 sequence is 17 residues long. The germline V and J ends were trimmed by 2 bases and 2 bases, with 18 bases remaining between them. Germline CDR1 reads SGHVS; CDR2 reads FNYEAQ. CDR3 coding DNA: TGTGCCAGCAGCTTATATGAGGGAGCATATAAACAAGAGACCCAGTACTTC. Protein product: CASSLYEGAYKQETQYF.

This chain links TRBV20-1 with TRBJ1-1, with D uncertain. The CDR3 is 11 residues long. Germline-derived CDR1 and CDR2 are DFQATT and SNEGSKA (reference sequence). With 3 bases removed from V and 5 bases from J, the gap between germline ends came to 7 bases. The DNA of the CDR3 is TGCAGTGCTAGTCGTAAAACTGAAGCTTTCTTT. Protein product: CSASRKTEAFF.

This sequence joins TRBV3-1 (or the pseudogene TRBV3-2) and TRBJ2-3, with 10 bases matching TRBD1. The CDR3 contains 15 residues. From germline, CDR1 is LGHDT and CDR2 YNNKEL (reference sequence). V was clipped by 4 bases and J by 4 bases; unmatched bases: 5. The CDR3 loop reads CASSLTGTGADTQYF. CDR3 nucleotide sequence: TGTGCCAGCAGCCTGACCGGGACAGGGGCAGATACGCAGTATTTT.

This rearrangement joins TRBV7-2 to TRBJ1-2; possible D gene TRBD1, 6 bases. The CDR3 is 15 residues long. Germline lookup yields CDR1 SGHTA and CDR2 FQGNSA. Trimming removed 4 bases at V and 4 bases at J, with 16 bases between. CDR3 coding DNA: TGTGCCAGCAGCTCCGCAGGGGTGGTTGCCTATGGCTACACCTTC. Its translation: CASSSAGVVAYGYTF.

This chain links TRBV10-2 with TRBJ2-2, with D maybe TRBD1 (5 bases). Trimming removed 0 bases at V and 3 bases at J, with 14 bases between. This CDR3 has 17 amino acids. In germline, CDR1 is WSHSY, CDR2 SAAADI. The CDR3 bases are TGCGCCAGCAGTGAGTCGATGGCAGGGAATTACACCGGGGAGCTGTTTTTT. Encoded protein: CASSESMAGNYTGELFF.

This chain links TRBV28 with TRBJ2-2; 9 nucleotides line up with TRBD1. J lost 3 bases, V lost 4 bases, and 6 bases had no gene match. The CDR3 length is 16 residues. Germline V lookup: CDR1 MDHEN, CDR2 SYDVKM. CDR3 sequence: CASSSTGGGYTGELFF. In nucleotides, the CDR3 is TGTGCCAGCAGTTCTACAGGGGGCGGGTACACCGGGGAGCTGTTTTTT.

V gene TRBV4-1 combines with J gene TRBJ2-7, with TRBD1 identical over 10 bases. V was pared by 4 bases and J by 5 bases, with 11 bases of the junction left unmatched. CDR1 is MGHRA, CDR2 YSYEKL, per germline. This CDR3 comprises 16 residues. CDR3 DNA sequence: TGCGCCAGCAGCCCCCTCGGGGACAGGGGTGATCACGAGCAGTACTTC. It yields the protein CASSPLGDRGDHEQYF.

The CDR3 DNA follows: TGTGCCAGTTTGGACAGGGGATACGAGCAGTACTTC. Protein product: CASLDRGYEQYF. The V gene is TRBV6-5, the J gene TRBJ2-7, with 9 bases that match TRBD1. There are 12 residues in the CDR3. Trimming took 9 bases from V and 4 from J; bases not matched to a gene: 4. Germline CDR1 MNHEY, CDR2 SVGAGI.

The chain recombines TRBV5-1 with TRBJ2-7, with 12 bases aligning to TRBD2. The CDR3 has 17 residues. The trim removed 4 bases at V and 2 bases at J, leaving 10 bases unmatched. Germline V gene data show CDR1 as SGHRS and CDR2 as YFSETQ. Here the CDR3 DNA reads TGCGCCAGCAGCCAAGGGACTAGCGGGTCGGCGACCTACGAGCAGTACTTC. It yields the protein CASSQGTSGSATYEQYF.

This chain joins TRBV5-8 and TRBJ1-6; 9 bases are shared with TRBD1. CDR1 and CDR2 from the germline V gene are SGHTS and YDEGEE. The CDR3 spans 14 residues. With 5 bases clipped from V and 8 bases from J, the junction kept 5 bases outside the gene matches. CDR3 region: CASRIRDRDSPLHF. Written as DNA, the CDR3 is TGTGCCAGCAGGATCCGGGACAGGGATTCACCCCTCCACTTT. Drawing the rest from reference TRBV5-8 and TRBJ1-6, the complete variable domain is EAGVTQSPTHLIKTRGQQATLRCSPISGHTSVYWYQQALGLGLQFLLWYDEGEERNRGNFPPRFSGRQFPNYSSELNVNALELEDSALYLCASRIRDRDSPLHFGNGTRLTVT.

CDR3 residues: CASRPGSSGYTF. The CDR3 region has the DNA TGTGCCAGCAGGCCCGGGAGTTCTGGCTACACCTTC. This rearrangement joins TRBV12-3 or TRBV12-4 to TRBJ1-2; D remains unclear. V was trimmed by 6 bases and J by 7 bases, leaving 12 bases between them. The CDR3 extends over 12 amino acids.

V usage is TRBV10-3 and J usage is TRBJ2-7; 7 bases align to TRBD1. The CDR3 covers 15 residues. Germline CDR1 ENHRY, CDR2 SYGVKD. Trimming at V came to 4 bases and at J to 3 bases, leaving 9 bases not matched to a gene. CDR3 in amino acids: CAISGGRTGNYEQYF. The CDR3 region has the DNA TGTGCCATCAGTGGGGGACGGACAGGCAACTACGAGCAGTACTTC.

The CDR3: CASSLGQGSTDTQYF. CDR3 nucleotide sequence: TGTGCCAGCAGCCTAGGACAGGGGAGCACAGATACGCAGTATTTT. The V and J genes are TRBV21-1 and TRBJ2-3; TRBD1 reflects the table's D call only, with no check against the DNA. TRBV21-1 is labeled a pseudogene. The CDR3 has 15 amino acids.

The gene calls are TRBV3-1 (or the pseudogene TRBV3-2) and TRBJ2-3; the match to TRBD1 covers 7 bases. Germline trimming cut 4 bases from V and 0 bases from J; bases unmatched to any gene: 4. The CDR3 contains 15 residues. The germline V gene encodes CDR1 LGHDT and CDR2 YNNKEL (reference sequence). Here the CDR3 reads CASSPGQDSTDTQYF. The CDR3 DNA sequence: TGTGCCAGCAGCCCAGGACAGGATAGCACAGATACGCAGTATTTT.

The J gene is TRBJ2-3, the V gene TRBV11-3, with 7 bases matching TRBD2. Per the germline V gene, CDR1 is SGHNT and CDR2 is YENEEA. With V trimmed by 0 bases and J by 5 bases, 5 bases remained unmatched. The CDR3 has 15 residues. CDR3 loop: CASSLEGGNGDTQYF. The CDR3 DNA is TGTGCCAGCAGCTTAGAGGGAGGGAACGGAGATACGCAGTATTTT.

The rearrangement uses TRBV12-3 or TRBV12-4 and TRBJ1-2; D gene ambiguous. The CDR3 runs to 13 residues. Trimming removed 3 bases from V and 2 bases from J, with 7 bases in between. This chain's CDR3 is CASSFGQNYGYTF. For the CDR3, the DNA is TGTGCCAGCAGTTTTGGGCAGAACTATGGCTACACCTTC.

The chain has TRBV15 and TRBJ1-2; 12 bases fit TRBD1. CDR3 length equals 15 residues. V was clipped by 5 bases and J by 8 bases; unmatched bases: 9. Germline V CDR1 and CDR2: LNHNV, YYDKDF (reference sequence). The CDR3 here is CATSHPGQGARGYTF. The CDR3 nucleotides read TGTGCCACCAGCCATCCGGGACAGGGGGCGCGGGGCTACACCTTC.

The chain joins TRBV6-5 to TRBJ1-2; no reliable D call. The V end was cut by 9 bases, the J end by 2 bases, with 10 bases between. The CDR3 covers 12 residues. Looked up from germline, CDR1 is MNHEY and CDR2 is SVGAGI. As DNA, the CDR3 is TGTGCCAGTCGGAGCTTGAACTATGGCTACACCTTC. Translated, it gives CASRSLNYGYTF.

This clone was seen a few times. The chain recombines TRBV27 with TRBJ2-2; D might be TRBD2 (5 bases). Trimming cost V 6 bases and J 3 bases, with 17 bases left between them. This CDR3 has 16 amino acids. Germline V gene data show CDR1 as MNHEY and CDR2 as SMNVEV (reference sequence). The CDR3 reads CASSPPGEHDTGELFF. CDR3 coding DNA: TGTGCCAGCAGCCCGCCCGGGGAACATGACACCGGGGAGCTGTTTTTT.

This clone is a singleton in its sample. The chain employs TRBV27 and TRBJ2-1, with D possibly matching TRBD2 (7 bases). Germline V CDR1 and CDR2: MNHEY, SMNVEV (reference sequence). Trimming pared 6 bases from V and 7 bases from J, leaving 25 bases between. This CDR3 is built from 17 residues. The CDR3 region is CASSTSIRGGSKNEQFF. Here the CDR3 DNA reads TGTGCCAGCAGCACATCTATCAGGGGCGGGAGTAAAAATGAGCAGTTCTTC.